These T cell receptor beta chains were read from a single sample in a study of T cell responses to AZD1222 COVID-19 vaccine. Clones were sequenced by immunoSEQ multiplex PCR, and TCRdb holds only the in-frame ones, with some missing. The table has more than 95,000 clones, about 90% seen once. The specimen comprised peripheral blood, sampled on day 0 of AZD1222 vaccination. These receptors were obtained from an adult in good health. The CDR3 runs from the conserved cysteine through the conserved F or W. The order of the fields is D gene, V gene, clone size, J gene, CDR3 protein, CDR3 DNA. D genes are given only for firm matches. Clone size appears in some rows only: once, few, many, or a class for an expanded clone.

>NA|TRBV24-1|once|TRBJ2-3
CATSDSANFPSTDTQYF
TGTGCCACCAGTGATTCGGCCAATTTTCCTAGCACAGATACGCAGTATTTT
>TRBD1|TRBV23-1|NA|TRBJ1-3
CASSQLGQGFSSGNTIYF
TGCGCCAGCAGTCAACTAGGACAGGGTTTTTCCTCTGGAAACACCATATATTTT
>TRBD1|TRBV25-1|NA|TRBJ1-6
CASAPTGGASPLHF
TGTGCCAGCGCCCCAACAGGGGGCGCTTCACCCCTCCACTTT
>TRBD1|TRBV10-1|NA|TRBJ1-6
CASSGRGQGTTSALHF
TGCGCCAGCAGTGGCCGGGGACAGGGGACCACTTCGGCCCTCCACTTT
>NA|TRBV6-5|NA|TRBJ2-2
CASTTPSAPGELFF
TGTGCCAGCACCACTCCCAGCGCCCCCGGGGAGCTGTTTTTT
>TRBD1|TRBV6-2/TRBV6-3|once|TRBJ2-4
CASSSRTGTGGLNIQYF
TGTGCCAGCAGTTCCAGAACCGGGACAGGGGGCTTAAACATTCAGTACTTC
>NA|TRBV4-3|NA|TRBJ2-2
CASSQAIGHQNTGELFF
TGCGCCAGCAGCCAAGCAATAGGACACCAGAACACCGGGGAGCTGTTTTTT
>NA|TRBV5-4|NA|TRBJ2-5
CASSLYQETQYF
TGTGCCAGCAGCTTGTACCAAGAGACCCAGTACTTC
>TRBD1|TRBV3-1/TRBV3-2|NA|TRBJ1-1
CASSQGPGQGSEAFF
TGTGCCAGCAGCCAAGGGCCGGGACAGGGATCTGAAGCTTTCTTT
>TRBD1|TRBV5-6|NA|TRBJ2-7
CASSSPDRVGEQYF
TGTGCCAGCAGCTCACCGGACAGGGTAGGGGAGCAGTACTTC
>NA|TRBV19|NA|TRBJ1-1
CASSIEVSTEAFF
TGTGCCAGTAGTATAGAGGTCTCCACTGAAGCTTTCTTT
>NA|TRBV18|NA|TRBJ1-6
CASSPEAVNSPLHF
TGTGCCAGCTCACCGGAGGCAGTCAATTCACCCCTCCACTTT
>TRBD1|TRBV5-5|NA|TRBJ1-5
CASSFGQDNQPQHF
TGTGCCAGCAGCTTCGGACAGGACAATCAGCCCCAGCATTTT
>TRBD1|TRBV19|NA|TRBJ1-5
CASSIEGQNNQPQHF
TGTGCCAGTAGTATCGAGGGACAGAACAATCAGCCCCAGCATTTT
>TRBD1|TRBV7-2|NA|TRBJ2-1
CASSLAGQGYEQFF
TGTGCCAGCAGCTTAGCGGGACAGGGCTATGAGCAGTTCTTC
>TRBD1|TRBV5-1|NA|TRBJ2-2
CASSPGTENTGELFF
TGCGCCAGCAGCCCCGGGACAGAAAACACCGGGGAGCTGTTTTTT
>NA|TRBV19|NA|TRBJ1-1
CASSATRGTEAFF
TGTGCCAGTAGTGCAACCAGGGGAACTGAAGCTTTCTTT
>NA|TRBV19|NA|TRBJ2-1
CASSHQGGQQFF
TGTGCCAGTAGTCATCAGGGTGGTCAGCAGTTCTTC
>NA|TRBV19|NA|TRBJ1-4
CASSSPWEKLFF
TGTGCCAGTAGTTCTCCGTGGGAAAAACTGTTTTTT
>TRBD2|TRBV19|NA|TRBJ2-1
CASSPWGSGVYNEQFF
TGTGCCAGTAGTCCCTGGGGTAGCGGGGTTTACAATGAGCAGTTCTTC
>TRBD1|TRBV9|NA|TRBJ2-7
CASSTTDRASYEQYF
TGTGCCAGCAGCACCACTGACAGGGCCTCCTACGAGCAGTACTTC
>NA|TRBV9|NA|TRBJ2-7
CASSVAYRGDKQYF
TGTGCCAGCAGCGTAGCATATAGGGGGGACAAGCAGTACTTC
>NA|TRBV7-9|few|TRBJ2-5
CASSPGILGETQYF
TGTGCCAGCAGCCCCGGGATTCTGGGGGAGACCCAGTACTTC
>NA|TRBV5-1|NA|TRBJ1-6
CASSLGQAYNSPLHF
TGCGCCAGCAGCTTGGGACAGGCTTATAATTCACCCCTCCACTTT
>TRBD2|TRBV7-7|NA|TRBJ2-1
CASSPGLAGGNNEQFF
TGTGCTAGCAGCCCCGGACTAGCGGGAGGAAACAATGAGCAGTTCTTC
>NA|TRBV2|NA|TRBJ1-2
CASSQDTANYGYTF
TGTGCCAGCAGTCAGGACACCGCTAACTATGGCTACACCTTC
>NA|TRBV19|NA|TRBJ1-6
CASREDSYNSPLHF
TGTGCCAGTAGAGAGGACAGCTATAATTCACCCCTCCACTTT
>TRBD1|TRBV30|NA|TRBJ2-5
CAWSGNRGWETQYF
TGTGCCTGGAGTGGAAACAGGGGATGGGAGACCCAGTACTTC
>NA|TRBV7-9|once|TRBJ1-3
CASSAGTGNTIYF
TGTGCCAGCAGCGCCGGGACCGGAAACACCATATATTTT
>NA|TRBV10-3|once|TRBJ1-1
CAISEPGWGAFF
TGTGCCATCAGTGAGCCTGGTTGGGGAGCTTTCTTT
>TRBD1|TRBV7-8|NA|TRBJ1-2
CASSFVEGQYDYTF
TGTGCCAGCAGCTTTGTCGAGGGACAGTATGACTACACCTTC
>NA|TRBV19|NA|TRBJ1-1
CASSLWSRNTEAFF
TGTGCCAGTAGTTTGTGGTCGAGGAACACTGAAGCTTTCTTT
>TRBD2|TRBV27|NA|TRBJ2-7
CASSQRLAGISYEQYF
TGTGCCAGCAGTCAAAGACTAGCGGGGATATCCTACGAGCAGTACTTC
>NA|TRBV28|once|TRBJ1-5
CASSFAGYSNQPQHF
TGTGCCAGCAGTTTCGCAGGTTATAGCAATCAGCCCCAGCATTTT
>NA|TRBV6-5|NA|TRBJ1-5
CASRLTGYSNQPQHF
TGTGCCAGCAGGTTGACAGGTTATAGCAATCAGCCCCAGCATTTT
>TRBD1|TRBV5-4|NA|TRBJ2-6
CASSPGQGHSGANVLTF
TGTGCCAGTTCGCCGGGACAGGGCCACTCTGGGGCCAACGTCCTGACTTTC
>NA|TRBV19|NA|TRBJ1-5
CASSPQTYSNQPQHF
TGTGCCAGTAGTCCTCAGACCTATAGCAATCAGCCCCAGCATTTT
>TRBD2|TRBV6-2/TRBV6-3|NA|TRBJ2-1
CASSYFSPTSGRFDEQFF
TGTGCCAGCAGTTACTTCTCCCCGACTAGCGGGAGATTCGATGAGCAGTTCTTC
>TRBD1|TRBV9|NA|TRBJ1-6
CASSLQDRDSSPLHF
TGTGCCAGCAGCCTACAAGACAGGGACTCTTCACCCCTCCACTTT
>NA|TRBV4-3|once|TRBJ1-3
CASSQESAGSGNTIYF
TGCGCCAGCAGCCAAGAATCTGCAGGCTCTGGAAACACCATATATTTT
>NA|TRBV28|NA|TRBJ2-7
CASSRGTEVEQYF
TGTGCCAGCAGTCGGGGGACTGAGGTTGAGCAGTACTTC
>NA|TRBV5-1|once|TRBJ2-3
CASRGGVGVPDTQYF
TGCGCCAGCCGTGGCGGTGTAGGAGTCCCAGATACGCAGTATTTT
>NA|TRBV4-1|once|TRBJ2-1
CASSQDWRQVHNEQFF
TGCGCCAGCAGCCAAGATTGGAGACAGGTTCATAATGAGCAGTTCTTC